This T cell receptor (beta chain) was profiled in a study of patients with pleural tuberculosis. This clonotype appeared many times. At one end, the junction sequence differs from germline, possibly due to a read error. TCRdb independently ran MiXCR on the reads; one entry per CDR3 protein. The data hold 29,000 or so distinct CDR3 sequences, with 15% to 20% observed a single time. Germline loops: CDR1 SSHAT, CDR2 FNYEAQ (reference sequence). This CDR3 spans 14 amino acids. The TCR comes from a human donor with pleural tuberculosis. This rearrangement joins TRBV7-7 to TRBJ1-6, with TRBD1 identical over 10 bases. The sequenced sample was peripheral blood. CDR3 sequence: CASSGQGENSPLHF. The CDR3 DNA is TGTGCTAGCAGCGGACAGGGGGAGAATTCACCCCTCCACTTT. Full variable domain (outside the CDR3, taken from reference TRBV7-7 and TRBJ1-6): GAGVSQSPRYKVTKRGQDVTLRCDPISSHATLYWYQQALGQGPEFLTYFNYEAQPDKSGLPSDRFSAERPEGSISTLTIQRTEQRDSAMYRCASSGQGENSPLHFGNGTRLTVT.